Following are 6 T cell receptor beta chains from one sample sequenced in a study of blood T cell repertoires in COVID-19. The repertoire was sequenced with immunoSEQ multiplex PCR; TCRdb's copy has only in-frame clones and lacks some. The table has 230,000 or so clones, 87% seen once. The source material was peripheral blood. The receptors derive from a man between 35 and 55 years old with active or convalescent COVID-19.

CDR3 loop: CASSPDIAANEQFF. CDR3 sequence (DNA): TGTGCCAGCAGCCCAGACATAGCGGCCAATGAGCAGTTCTTC. J is TRBJ2-1 and V is TRBV4-2, with D perhaps TRBD2 (6 bases). The germline V gene has CDR1 LGHNA and CDR2 YNFKEQ. This CDR3 comprises 14 residues. V lost 4 bases, J lost 6 bases, and 13 bases lay in between.

The chain links TRBV27 to TRBJ2-2; D is perhaps TRBD1 (6 bases). Between the trimmed V and J ends, which lost 3 bases and 4 bases, there was a span of 12 bases. The CDR3 length is 15 residues. Germline-derived CDR1 and CDR2 are MNHEY and SMNVEV (reference sequence). The CDR3 sequence is CASSFQGSLTGELFF. CDR3 coding DNA: TGTGCCAGCAGTTTTCAGGGGTCGCTCACCGGGGAGCTGTTTTTT.

This chain links TRBV2 with TRBJ2-1; TRBD2 is a possible D gene (5 bases). The CDR3 contains 15 residues. CDR1 is SNHLY and CDR2 is FYNNEI in the germline V gene. Trimming pared 2 bases from V and 2 bases from J, leaving 10 bases between. CDR3: CASSENLAAYNEQFF. The CDR3 DNA is TGTGCCAGCAGTGAAAACCTAGCAGCCTACAATGAGCAGTTCTTC.

This chain links TRBV2 with TRBJ1-5; tentative D call: TRBD1 (5 bases). The CDR3 extends over 15 amino acids. Trimming removed 2 bases from V and 0 bases from J, with 8 bases in between. Germline CDR1 and CDR2: SNHLY and FYNNEI. The CDR3: CASSEQGSSNQPQHF. The CDR3 nucleotides are TGTGCCAGCAGTGAACAGGGTTCTAGCAATCAGCCCCAGCATTTT.

The chain has TRBV6-2 or TRBV6-3 and TRBJ1-5; tentative D call: TRBD1 (5 bases). Germline V gives CDR1 MNHEY, CDR2 SVGEGT. The CDR3 consists of 14 residues. Trimming shortened V by 5 bases and J by 6 bases, and 14 bases separated the two germline ends. CDR3 bases: TGTGCCAGCAGTCCAAGACAGTCGGGTCAGCCCCAGCATTTT. Protein: CASSPRQSGQPQHF.

This clone was seen a few times. CDR3 residues: CASSLEGTGSIEQYF. The CDR3 DNA sequence: TGTGCCAGCAGTTTAGAAGGGACAGGGTCAATCGAGCAGTACTTC. This chain uses TRBV27 with TRBJ2-7, with TRBD1 matching over 9 bases. Germline V gene lookup returns CDR1 MNHEY and CDR2 SMNVEV (reference sequence). The CDR3 is made up of 15 amino acids. V trimming: 2 bases; J trimming: 6 bases; junction bases outside the gene matches: 8.